This is a list of T cell receptor beta chains from one sample in a study of cytomegalovirus exposure and HLA in healthy donors. The method was immunoSEQ multiplex PCR; TCRdb's version includes in-frame clones alone and lacks a portion of them. Of 100,000 to 150,000 clones in the sample, 70% to 90% were seen once. The material sequenced was PBMCs. These receptors were obtained from a boy aged 10-17 years in good health and CMV-seronegative. CDR3s include the opening cysteine and the closing phenylalanine or tryptophan. A D gene is named only where the DNA matches it firmly. Clone sizes are given selectively: once, few, many, or a class where the clone is expanded.

CDR3aa: CASSLSGLGGAGELFF
CDR3nt: TGTGCCAGCAGCTTAAGCGGCCTAGGCGGCGCCGGGGAGCTGTTTTTT
abundance: -
v_gene: TRBV7-2
d_gene: -
j_gene: TRBJ2-2

CDR3aa: CASSIPKGIQGGQPQHF
CDR3nt: TGTGCCAGTAGTATCCCAAAAGGTATTCAAGGGGGTCAGCCCCAGCATTTT
abundance: -
v_gene: TRBV19
d_gene: -
j_gene: TRBJ1-5

CDR3aa: CASSEGQGFSDTQYF
CDR3nt: TGCGCCAGCAGCGAGGGACAGGGGTTCTCAGATACGCAGTATTTT
abundance: -
v_gene: TRBV5-1
d_gene: TRBD1
j_gene: TRBJ2-3

CDR3aa: CASSYSDRGAGEQYF
CDR3nt: TGTGCCAGCAGTTACTCGGACAGGGGGGCGGGGGAGCAGTACTTC
abundance: -
v_gene: TRBV6-6
d_gene: TRBD1
j_gene: TRBJ2-7

CDR3aa: CASSKAGKSEQYF
CDR3nt: TGTGCCAGCAGTAAGGCAGGGAAATCCGAGCAGTACTTC
abundance: once
v_gene: TRBV6-5
d_gene: -
j_gene: TRBJ2-7

CDR3aa: CASPVGDTQYF
CDR3nt: TGCGCCAGTCCGGTCGGGGATACGCAGTATTTT
abundance: many
v_gene: TRBV10-1
d_gene: -
j_gene: TRBJ2-3

CDR3aa: CASSVRLVTDTQYF
CDR3nt: TGTGCCAGCAGCGTACGACTAGTCACAGATACGCAGTATTTT
abundance: once
v_gene: TRBV9
d_gene: -
j_gene: TRBJ2-3

CDR3aa: CASSQVLAGGSNTGELFF
CDR3nt: TGCGCCAGCAGCCAAGTGCTAGCGGGAGGGTCGAACACCGGGGAGCTGTTTTTT
abundance: -
v_gene: TRBV4-3
d_gene: TRBD2
j_gene: TRBJ2-2

CDR3aa: CASSHISRRAQETQYF
CDR3nt: TGTGCCAGCAGCCATATTTCTAGGAGGGCCCAAGAGACCCAGTACTTC
abundance: -
v_gene: TRBV7-3
d_gene: -
j_gene: TRBJ2-5

CDR3aa: CATSRHRDGNTIYF
CDR3nt: TGTGCCACCAGCAGACACAGGGATGGAAACACCATATATTTT
abundance: -
v_gene: TRBV15
d_gene: -
j_gene: TRBJ1-3

CDR3aa: CASSLEGINQPQHF
CDR3nt: TGCGCCAGCAGCTTAGAGGGAATCAATCAGCCCCAGCATTTT
abundance: -
v_gene: TRBV5-1
d_gene: -
j_gene: TRBJ1-5

CDR3aa: CATSRDYGGANEQFF
CDR3nt: TGTGCCACCAGCAGAGATTACGGGGGGGCCAATGAGCAGTTCTTC
abundance: -
v_gene: TRBV15
d_gene: TRBD2
j_gene: TRBJ2-1

CDR3aa: CASSALSHITGDSSGNTIYF
CDR3nt: TGTGCCAGCAGCGCCTTATCCCACATTACAGGGGACAGCTCTGGAAACACCATATATTTT
abundance: -
v_gene: TRBV13
d_gene: TRBD1
j_gene: TRBJ1-3

CDR3aa: CAIRRASGRAGLGYF
CDR3nt: TGCGCCATCCGGAGGGCTAGCGGGAGGGCGGGTTTAGGGTATTTT
abundance: -
v_gene: TRBV10-1
d_gene: TRBD2
j_gene: TRBJ2-3

CDR3aa: CASSGTGTGGNTIYF
CDR3nt: TGTGCCAGCAGTGGTACCGGGACAGGTGGAAACACCATATATTTT
abundance: -
v_gene: TRBV25-1
d_gene: TRBD1
j_gene: TRBJ1-3

CDR3aa: CSPGGVNEQFF
CDR3nt: TGCAGCCCGGGGGGGGTCAATGAGCAGTTCTTC
abundance: -
v_gene: TRBV29-1
d_gene: TRBD2
j_gene: TRBJ2-1

CDR3aa: CASSPRGWDEQFF
CDR3nt: TGTGCCAGCAGTCCACGAGGGTGGGATGAGCAGTTCTTC
abundance: -
v_gene: TRBV6-5
d_gene: -
j_gene: TRBJ2-1

CDR3aa: CASRFGLAGGRYTDTQYF
CDR3nt: TGCGCCAGCAGGTTTGGACTAGCGGGAGGCCGGTACACAGATACGCAGTATTTT
abundance: -
v_gene: TRBV5-1
d_gene: TRBD2
j_gene: TRBJ2-3

CDR3aa: CASSDRDTLDGYTF
CDR3nt: TGTGCCAGCAGTGACCGGGACACTCTGGACGGCTACACCTTC
abundance: few
v_gene: TRBV6-1
d_gene: -
j_gene: TRBJ1-2

CDR3aa: CASSSQQGYEQYF
CDR3nt: TGTGCTAGCAGCTCCCAACAGGGTTACGAGCAGTACTTC
abundance: -
v_gene: TRBV7-7
d_gene: -
j_gene: TRBJ2-7

CDR3aa: CAWTIGVLAGGPHNEQFF
CDR3nt: TGTGCCTGGACCATAGGGGTACTAGCGGGAGGGCCCCACAATGAGCAGTTCTTC
abundance: -
v_gene: TRBV30
d_gene: TRBD2
j_gene: TRBJ2-1

CDR3aa: CASSYTGGNSPLHF
CDR3nt: TGTGCCAGCAGCTATACAGGGGGAAATTCACCCCTCCACTTT
abundance: few
v_gene: TRBV5-4
d_gene: TRBD1
j_gene: TRBJ1-6

CDR3aa: CASSLASGRSTGELFF
CDR3nt: TGTGCCAGCAGTTTGGCGTCAGGGAGGTCCACCGGGGAGCTGTTTTTT
abundance: -
v_gene: TRBV27
d_gene: -
j_gene: TRBJ2-2

CDR3aa: CASSEGTGNSPLHF
CDR3nt: TGTGCCAGCAGTGAAGGAACCGGGAATTCACCCCTCCACTTT
abundance: -
v_gene: TRBV6-4
d_gene: -
j_gene: TRBJ1-6

CDR3aa: CASSYGRGAYGYTF
CDR3nt: TGTGCCAGCAGTTACGGCAGGGGCGCATATGGCTACACCTTC
abundance: -
v_gene: TRBV6-5
d_gene: -
j_gene: TRBJ1-2

CDR3aa: CASSQKSRGSEQFF
CDR3nt: TGCGCCAGCAGCCAAAAAAGTAGGGGCAGTGAGCAGTTCTTC
abundance: once
v_gene: TRBV4-3
d_gene: -
j_gene: TRBJ2-1

CDR3aa: CASSWEGDTDTQYF
CDR3nt: TGCGCCAGTTCCTGGGAGGGCGACACAGATACGCAGTATTTT
abundance: few
v_gene: TRBV4-1
d_gene: TRBD2
j_gene: TRBJ2-3

CDR3aa: CASSWMDRNMNTEAFF
CDR3nt: TGTGCCAGCAGCTGGATGGACAGAAACATGAACACTGAAGCTTTCTTT
abundance: few
v_gene: TRBV5-6
d_gene: -
j_gene: TRBJ1-1

CDR3aa: CASSQPGRAESYTF
CDR3nt: TGTGCCAGCAGTCAACCGGGGAGGGCCGAGAGCTACACCTTC
abundance: few
v_gene: TRBV6-6
d_gene: -
j_gene: TRBJ1-2

CDR3aa: CASSEGGGASTEAFF
CDR3nt: TGTGCCAGCAGTGAAGGTGGGGGCGCGAGTACTGAAGCTTTCTTT
abundance: -
v_gene: TRBV2
d_gene: -
j_gene: TRBJ1-1

CDR3aa: CASRQTGAPFATNEKLFF
CDR3nt: TGTGCCAGTAGACAAACAGGGGCCCCCTTTGCAACTAATGAAAAACTGTTTTTT
abundance: -
v_gene: TRBV19
d_gene: TRBD1
j_gene: TRBJ1-4

CDR3aa: CASSPLRQGNSQPQHF
CDR3nt: TGTGCCAGTAGCCCACTTCGACAGGGTAATAGTCAGCCCCAGCATTTT
abundance: -
v_gene: TRBV19
d_gene: TRBD1
j_gene: TRBJ1-5

CDR3aa: CAWSYRGVTDTQYF
CDR3nt: TGTGCCTGGTCGTACAGGGGTGTCACAGATACGCAGTATTTT
abundance: -
v_gene: TRBV30
d_gene: TRBD1
j_gene: TRBJ2-3

CDR3aa: CATSKDRARYGYTF
CDR3nt: TGTGCCACCAGCAAAGACAGGGCCCGGTATGGCTACACCTTC
abundance: -
v_gene: TRBV15
d_gene: TRBD1
j_gene: TRBJ1-2

CDR3aa: CASSFPGLAGGYNEQFF
CDR3nt: TGTGCCAGCAGCTTCCCCGGCCTAGCGGGAGGATACAATGAGCAGTTCTTC
abundance: -
v_gene: TRBV7-9
d_gene: TRBD2
j_gene: TRBJ2-1

CDR3aa: CASSLKDIAITEAFF
CDR3nt: TGTGCCAGCAGTTTGAAGGACATTGCGATCACTGAAGCTTTCTTT
abundance: -
v_gene: TRBV2
d_gene: -
j_gene: TRBJ1-1

CDR3aa: CASSHTGYYEQYF
CDR3nt: TGTGCCAGCAGCCATACAGGGTACTACGAGCAGTACTTC
abundance: -
v_gene: TRBV16
d_gene: -
j_gene: TRBJ2-7

CDR3aa: CASSGTTGVGNTIYF
CDR3nt: TGTGCCAGCAGCGGGACGACAGGGGTGGGAAACACCATATATTTT
abundance: -
v_gene: TRBV9
d_gene: TRBD1
j_gene: TRBJ1-3

CDR3aa: CASGHSGRNGEYEQYF
CDR3nt: TGTGCTAGTGGCCACAGCGGGAGAAACGGAGAGTACGAGCAGTACTTC
abundance: -
v_gene: TRBV12-5
d_gene: TRBD2
j_gene: TRBJ2-7

CDR3aa: CASTPGQTGNQPQHF
CDR3nt: TGTGCCAGCACCCCGGGTCAAACGGGCAATCAGCCCCAGCATTTT
abundance: -
v_gene: TRBV6-1
d_gene: -
j_gene: TRBJ1-5